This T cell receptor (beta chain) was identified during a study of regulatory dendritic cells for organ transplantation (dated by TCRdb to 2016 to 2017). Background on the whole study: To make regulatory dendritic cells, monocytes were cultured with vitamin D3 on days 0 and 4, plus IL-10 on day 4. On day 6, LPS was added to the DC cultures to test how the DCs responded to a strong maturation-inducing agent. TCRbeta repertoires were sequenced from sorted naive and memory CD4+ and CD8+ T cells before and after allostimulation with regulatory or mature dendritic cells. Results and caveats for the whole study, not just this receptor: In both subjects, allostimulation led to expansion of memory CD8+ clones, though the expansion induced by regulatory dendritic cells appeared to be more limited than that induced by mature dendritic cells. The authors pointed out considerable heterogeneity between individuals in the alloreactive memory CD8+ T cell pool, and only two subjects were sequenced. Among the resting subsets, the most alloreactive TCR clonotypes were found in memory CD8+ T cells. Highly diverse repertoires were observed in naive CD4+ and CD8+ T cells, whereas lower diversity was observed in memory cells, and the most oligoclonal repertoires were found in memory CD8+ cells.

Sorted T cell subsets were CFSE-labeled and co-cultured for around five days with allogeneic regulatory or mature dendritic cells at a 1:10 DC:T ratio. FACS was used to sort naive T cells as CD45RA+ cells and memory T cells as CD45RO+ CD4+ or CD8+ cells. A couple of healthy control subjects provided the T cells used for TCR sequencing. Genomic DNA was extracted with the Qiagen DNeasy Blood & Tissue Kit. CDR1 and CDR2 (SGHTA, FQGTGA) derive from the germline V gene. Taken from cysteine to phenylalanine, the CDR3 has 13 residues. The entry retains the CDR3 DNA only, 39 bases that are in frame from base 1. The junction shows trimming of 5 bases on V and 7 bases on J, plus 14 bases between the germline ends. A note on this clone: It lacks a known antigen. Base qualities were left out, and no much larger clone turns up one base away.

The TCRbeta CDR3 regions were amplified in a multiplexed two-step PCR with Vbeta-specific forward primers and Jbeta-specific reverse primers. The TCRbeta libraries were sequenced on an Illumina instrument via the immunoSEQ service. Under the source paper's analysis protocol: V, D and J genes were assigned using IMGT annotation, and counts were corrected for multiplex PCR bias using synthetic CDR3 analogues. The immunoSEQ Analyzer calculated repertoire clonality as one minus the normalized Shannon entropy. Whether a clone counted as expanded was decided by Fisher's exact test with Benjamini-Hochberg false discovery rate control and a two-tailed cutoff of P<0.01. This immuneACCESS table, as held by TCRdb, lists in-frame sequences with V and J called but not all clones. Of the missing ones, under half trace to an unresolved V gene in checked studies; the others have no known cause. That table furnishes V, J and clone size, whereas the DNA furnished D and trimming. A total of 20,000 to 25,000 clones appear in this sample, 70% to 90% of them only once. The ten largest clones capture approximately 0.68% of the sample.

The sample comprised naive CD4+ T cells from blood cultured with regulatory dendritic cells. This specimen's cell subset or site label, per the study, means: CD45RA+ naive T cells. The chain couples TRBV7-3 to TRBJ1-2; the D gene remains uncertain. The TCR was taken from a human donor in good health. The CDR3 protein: CASSARSGSGYTF. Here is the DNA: TGTGCCAGCAGCGCGCGGTCTGGCAGTGGCTACACCTTC.